This entry lists 23 T cell receptor beta chains sequenced from one sample in a study of T cell repertoires in cytomegalovirus infection. TCRdb re-analysed the reads in MiXCR, keeping a single row per CDR3 protein. The sample includes roughly 200,000 distinct CDR3 sequences, roughly 9.8% seen only once; the top ten take about 4.2%. Source material: PBMCs. These receptor sequences come from a human donor in good health (CMV status not recorded). Some clones in this sample may be carry-over from other donors' samples.

This clonotype was observed a handful of times. This CDR3 fails to terminate in the conserved phenylalanine or tryptophan, so it likely reflects a read error. The chain uses TRBV6-2 or TRBV6-3 and TRBJ2-1, with D possibly being TRBD1 (6 bases). This CDR3 contains 15 residues. Trimming removed 5 bases from V and 2 bases from J, with 13 bases in between. In germline, CDR1 is MNHEY, CDR2 SVGEGT. The CDR3: CASSDLTGTYNEQFL. In nucleotides, the CDR3 is TGTGCCAGCAGTGATTTGACAGGAACCTACAATGAGCAGTTCTTG.

This clonotype was found many times. This rearrangement joins TRBV29-1 to TRBJ2-7; 10 nucleotides match TRBD2. Germline loops: CDR1 SQVTM, CDR2 ANQGSEA. The CDR3 runs to 14 residues. Trimming cost V 4 bases and J 6 bases; bases outside gene matches: 9. Written as DNA, the CDR3 is TGCAGCGTTGGCCTAGCGGGAGACCACGCCGAGCAGTACTTC. As protein: CSVGLAGDHAEQYF.

This chain connects TRBV2 to TRBJ1-4; D is uncertain. V was trimmed by 1 base and J by 10 bases, leaving 16 bases between them. Germline CDR1 is SNHLY and CDR2 is FYNNEI. The CDR3 is 15 amino acids. The CDR3 loop is CASSEEEAGYGKLFF. In DNA, the CDR3 is TGTGCCAGCAGTGAAGAGGAGGCGGGTTACGGAAAACTGTTTTTT.

The chain uses TRBV6-2 or TRBV6-3 and TRBJ2-1; 12 positions agree with TRBD2. Losses at the gene ends were 2 bases for V and 6 bases for J; bases not matched to a gene: 2. This CDR3 comprises 15 residues. CDR1 and CDR2 from the germline V gene are MNHEY and SVGEGT. The DNA of the CDR3 is TGTGCCAGCAGTTACAGGACTAGCGGGGCCAATGAGCAGTTCTTC. Amino acids: CASSYRTSGANEQFF.

This clonotype came up a few times. This chain's CDR3 is CASSPLAGTLNEQFF. The CDR3 coding sequence is TGTGCCAGCAGCCCACTAGCGGGGACCCTTAATGAGCAGTTCTTC. The chain combines TRBV5-5 with TRBJ2-1, with TRBD2 matching 10 bases. The CDR3 is 15 amino acids. In germline, CDR1 is SGHKS, CDR2 YYEKEE (reference sequence). Germline trimming cut 4 bases from V and 7 bases from J; bases unmatched to any gene: 8.

As to this clonotype: One end of the junction fails to match germline, which may point to a read error. This chain connects TRBV20-1 to TRBJ2-5, with no clear D. In germline, CDR1 is DFQATT, CDR2 SNEGSKA (reference sequence). This CDR3 has 13 residues. CDR3 sequence: CSARPASPETQHF. The CDR3 nucleotides are TGCAGTGCTAGACCCGCTAGTCCAGAGACCCAGCACTTC.

This clonotype was found a few times. The rearrangement uses TRBV29-1 and TRBJ2-1; 15 positions match TRBD2. V shed 5 bases and J 0 bases; nucleotides not matched to a gene: 8. The CDR3 is 18 amino acids. Germline CDR1 is SQVTM and CDR2 is ANQGSEA. Written as DNA, the CDR3 is TGCAGCGTTCGGGGACTAGCGGGGGGCCCTAGCTCCTACAATGAGCAGTTCTTC. Translating it yields CSVRGLAGGPSSYNEQFF.

Ten or more counts support this clonotype. The chain joins TRBV7-2 to TRBJ2-2; D is unclear. The CDR3 is 14 residues long. Germline lookup yields CDR1 SGHTA and CDR2 FQGNSA. The V end lost 1 base, the J end lost 6 bases, and 9 bases lay between the germline ends. CDR3 amino acids: CASSLVLGAGELFF. The DNA of the CDR3 is TGTGCCAGCAGCTTAGTTCTGGGTGCCGGGGAGCTGTTTTTT. Using reference TRBV7-2 and TRBJ2-2 for the parts outside the CDR3, the full variable domain is GAGVSQSPSNKVTEKGKDVELRCDPISGHTALYWYRQSLGQGLEFLIYFQGNSAPDKSGLPSDRFSAERTGGSVSTLTIQRTQQEDSAVYLCASSLVLGAGELFFGEGSRLTVL.

This chain joins TRBV7-8 and TRBJ2-2; 8 bases agree with TRBD2. Germline lookup yields CDR1 SGHVS and CDR2 FQNEAQ. The CDR3 sequence is 16 residues long. The junction had 13 bases not matched to a gene; V was cut back by 8 bases and J by 5 bases. CDR3 in amino acids: CASDHRGGLSTGELFF. The CDR3 DNA is TGTGCCAGCGACCACCGGGGGGGGTTATCGACCGGGGAGCTGTTTTTT.

The V gene is TRBV19, the J gene TRBJ2-7; D remains ambiguous. With 3 bases removed from V and 0 bases from J, the gap between germline ends came to 9 bases. The CDR3 sequence is 14 residues long. The germline V gene encodes CDR1 LNHDA and CDR2 SQIVND (reference sequence). CDR3 coding DNA: TGTGCCAGTAGTATTATCGATGGCTCCTACGAGCAGTACTTC. This codes for CASSIIDGSYEQYF.

Ten or more counts support this clonotype. This rearrangement joins TRBV6-2 or TRBV6-3 to TRBJ1-5; TRBD1 is a possible D gene (5 bases). The CDR3 totals 14 residues. Germline V CDR1 and CDR2: MNHEY, SVGEGT. Trimming removed 2 bases from V and 6 bases from J, with 11 bases in between. The DNA of the CDR3 is TGTGCCAGCAGTTACGGGGGGGTCGGTCAGCCCCAGCATTTT. The encoded protein is CASSYGGVGQPQHF.

This clonotype showed up many times. The chain is built from TRBV4-3 and TRBJ1-1, with D tentatively TRBD1 (5 bases). CDR1 is LGHNA, CDR2 YSLEER, per germline. This CDR3 contains 21 residues. Trimming stripped 0 bases from V and 0 bases from J, with 26 bases between. As DNA, the CDR3 is TGCGCCAGCAGCCAAGATCGTTTATCCGGCGACAGCCTTTTCGTGAACACTGAAGCTTTCTTT. Amino acids: CASSQDRLSGDSLFVNTEAFF.

This clonotype has just a few counts. The chain combines TRBV29-1 with TRBJ2-4; D gene unclear. The CDR3 totals 11 residues. The germline CDR1 and CDR2 sequences are SQVTM and ANQGSEA. V dropped 4 bases and J dropped 8 bases, with 9 bases sitting between them. The CDR3 loop reads CSVAVVDIQYF. The CDR3 bases are TGCAGCGTTGCTGTTGTTGACATTCAGTACTTC.

This clonotype was seen repeatedly, ten times or more. This rearrangement joins TRBV11-2 to TRBJ2-3; D remains unclear. The CDR3 contains 14 residues. Trimming cost V 5 bases and J 2 bases, with 11 bases left between them. Germline lookup yields CDR1 SGHAT and CDR2 FQNNGV. DNA of the CDR3: TGTGCCAGCAGCCTTTGGGGTCCCACAGATACGCAGTATTTT. Translating it yields CASSLWGPTDTQYF.

This clonotype was seen repeatedly, ten times or more. The rearrangement joins TRBV18 to TRBJ2-7; TRBD2 is a possible D gene (5 bases). The length of the CDR3 is 16 residues. CDR1 KGHSH and CDR2 LQKENI come from the germline V gene. V was cut by 3 bases and J by 6 bases, with 21 bases left in between. The CDR3 DNA reads TGTGCCAGCTCACCGGGAAGAGGGATTGGCCGAGGCGAGCAGTACTTC. It is translated as CASSPGRGIGRGEQYF.

This clonotype has only a few counts. The chain recombines TRBV20-1 with TRBJ1-5; D not certain. The ends were cut back, 6 bases at V and 2 bases at J, with 11 bases in the middle. CDR3 length equals 13 residues. Germline CDR1 reads DFQATT; CDR2 reads SNEGSKA (reference sequence). DNA for the CDR3: TGCAGTGCCCCGACCCAGGGCAATCAGCCCCAGCATTTT. Its protein product is CSAPTQGNQPQHF.

The gene calls are TRBV28 and TRBJ2-1; 9 bases fit TRBD1. Germline-derived CDR1 and CDR2 are MDHEN and SYDVKM. CDR3 length: 18 amino acids. J lost 2 bases, V lost 4 bases, and 12 bases had no gene match. CDR3 sequence reads: CASSSSMRRTGAYNEQFF. The CDR3 DNA reads TGTGCCAGCAGTTCATCCATGCGCCGGACAGGGGCCTACAATGAGCAGTTCTTC.

This clonotype showed up many times. The CDR3 spells CASSLAVEGAGTEAFF. The CDR3 bases are TGCGCCAGCAGCTTGGCCGTCGAGGGGGCAGGCACTGAAGCTTTCTTT. The gene calls are TRBV5-1 and TRBJ1-1; the match to TRBD1 covers 7 bases. The CDR3 length is 16 residues. With 0 bases clipped from V and 4 bases from J, the junction kept 9 bases outside the gene matches. Germline V gene lookup returns CDR1 SGHRS and CDR2 YFSETQ.

This rearrangement joins TRBV7-4 to TRBJ1-5, with TRBD1 as a possible D gene (5 bases). The CDR3 extends over 13 amino acids. Germline CDR1 and CDR2: SGHVT and SQSDAQ. Trimming stripped 5 bases from V and 2 bases from J, with 7 bases between. The CDR3 spells CASSGARNQPQHF. In nucleotides, the CDR3 is TGTGCCAGCAGCGGGGCGCGCAATCAGCCCCAGCATTTT.

This clonotype showed up just a few times. V is TRBV10-3 and J is TRBJ2-6, with D possibly TRBD2 on 6 matching bases. CDR1 and CDR2 from the germline V gene are ENHRY and SYGVKD. This CDR3 spans 15 amino acids. Trimming took 4 bases from V and 0 from J, leaving 7 bases between them. The CDR3 spells CAISVGSSGANVLTF. CDR3 coding DNA: TGTGCCATCAGTGTCGGGAGCTCTGGGGCCAACGTCCTGACTTTC.

This rearrangement joins TRBV19 to TRBJ1-1; 8 bases are a match to TRBD1. CDR1 is LNHDA, CDR2 SQIVND, per germline (reference sequence). Trimming cost V 10 bases and J 1 base; bases outside gene matches: 2. This CDR3 spans 12 amino acids. For the CDR3, the DNA is TGTGCCATCGGGACAGGGAACACTGAAGCTTTCTTT. Protein: CAIGTGNTEAFF.

There are a few counts of this clonotype. The V call is TRBV20-1, the J call TRBJ2-5, with a tentative D call TRBD2 (6 bases). The germline gives CDR1 DFQATT, CDR2 SNEGSKA (reference sequence). V was trimmed by 8 bases and J by 5 bases, leaving 21 bases between them. The CDR3 extends over 14 amino acids. CDR3 coding DNA: TGCAGTCCATCGCGCGGGACTCCTACCGAGACCCAGTACTTC. This translates into CSPSRGTPTETQYF.

This clonotype was seen more than once but under ten times. The chain has TRBV7-2 and TRBJ1-1, with D possibly being TRBD1 (5 bases). CDR3 length: 15 amino acids. Trimming cost V 5 bases and J 5 bases, with 18 bases left between them. Looked up from germline, CDR1 is SGHTA and CDR2 is FQGNSA. The CDR3 nucleotides read TGTGCCAGCAGCCGGGGGTGGAGTTCCGGGACTGAAGCTTTCTTT. Protein product: CASSRGWSSGTEAFF.